This T cell receptor beta chain was sequenced for a study of shared clonotypes between healthy human individuals. Measured with immunoSEQ multiplex PCR; TCRdb has only the in-frame clones, and not every one. The sample contains 400,000 to 500,000 clones, 79% of which appear only once. CDR3 length: 14 amino acids. Trimming stripped 3 bases from V and 7 bases from J, with 13 bases between. Germline assignment: CDR1 LNHNV and CDR2 YYDKDF (reference sequence). This clonotype was sampled from a woman in her thirties or forties in good health. Some clones in this sample may be carry-over from other donors' samples. The chain has TRBV15 and TRBJ2-4; D assignment may be TRBD1 or TRBD2 (5 bases each). Sequenced sample: PBMCs. The DNA for the CDR3 is TGTGCCACCAGCAGTGAAAGATGGGGGAACATTCAGTACTTC. Its protein is CATSSERWGNIQYF.